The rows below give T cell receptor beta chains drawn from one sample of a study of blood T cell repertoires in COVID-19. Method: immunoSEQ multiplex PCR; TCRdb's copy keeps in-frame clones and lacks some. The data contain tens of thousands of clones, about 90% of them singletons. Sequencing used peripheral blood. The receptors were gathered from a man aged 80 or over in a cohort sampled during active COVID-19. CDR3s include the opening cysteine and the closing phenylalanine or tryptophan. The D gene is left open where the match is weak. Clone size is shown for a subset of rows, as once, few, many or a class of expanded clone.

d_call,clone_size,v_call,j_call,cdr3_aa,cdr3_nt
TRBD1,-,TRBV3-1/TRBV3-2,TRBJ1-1,CASSLLGQGYTDTEAFF,TGTGCCAGCAGCCTATTGGGACAGGGGTATACGGACACTGAAGCTTTCTTT
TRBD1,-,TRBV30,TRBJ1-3,CAWSGQGAGNTIYF,TGTGCCTGGAGTGGCCAGGGGGCAGGAAACACCATATATTTT
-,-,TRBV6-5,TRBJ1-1,CASSYGGSDTEAFF,TGTGCCAGCAGTTACGGGGGGTCGGACACTGAAGCTTTCTTT
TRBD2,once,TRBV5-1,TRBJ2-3,CASSLASSSGSTDTQYF,TGCGCCAGCAGCTTGGCCTCGTCTAGCGGTAGCACAGATACGCAGTATTTT
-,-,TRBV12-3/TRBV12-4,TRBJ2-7,CASSLAGGEQYF,TGTGCCAGCAGTTTAGCGGGGGGAGAGCAGTACTTC
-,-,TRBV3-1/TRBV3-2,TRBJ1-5,CASSQGRQYSNQPQHF,TGTGCCAGCAGCCAAGGACGACAGTATAGCAATCAGCCCCAGCATTTT
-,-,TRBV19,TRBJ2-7,CASTRQGGYEQYF,TGTGCCAGTACCCGACAGGGAGGCTACGAGCAGTACTTC
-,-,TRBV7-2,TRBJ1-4,CASSREIGTFNEKLFF,TGTGCCAGCAGCCGCGAGATCGGGACATTCAATGAAAAACTGTTTTTT
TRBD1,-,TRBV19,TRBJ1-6,CASRETGDNSPLHF,TGTGCCAGTAGAGAGACAGGGGATAATTCACCCCTCCACTTT
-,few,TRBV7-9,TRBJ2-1,CASSEDIYNEQFF,TGTGCCAGCAGCGAGGACATCTACAATGAGCAGTTCTTC
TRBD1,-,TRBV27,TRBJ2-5,CASSPGQGGETQYF,TGTGCCAGCAGTCCAGGACAGGGAGGAGAGACCCAGTACTTC
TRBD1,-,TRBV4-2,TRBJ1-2,CASSQEGTGVGLGGYTF,TGTGCCAGCAGCCAAGAGGGGACAGGGGTTGGCTTGGGGGGCTACACCTTC
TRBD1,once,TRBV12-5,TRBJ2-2,CASGRRDRGSGELFF,TGTGCTAGTGGCCGGCGGGACAGGGGTTCCGGGGAGCTGTTTTTT
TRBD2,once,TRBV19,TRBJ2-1,CASSSSSGGMNEQFF,TGTGCCAGTAGTAGTTCTAGCGGGGGTATGAATGAGCAGTTCTTC
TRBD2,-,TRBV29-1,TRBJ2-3,CSVQAGTSGTDTQYF,TGCAGCGTTCAAGCCGGGACTAGCGGCACAGATACGCAGTATTTT
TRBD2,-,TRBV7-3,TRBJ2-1,CASSLRGTSGSHSYNEQFF,TGTGCCAGCAGCCTGCGGGGGACTAGCGGGAGCCACTCCTACAATGAGCAGTTCTTC
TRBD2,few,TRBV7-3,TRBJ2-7,CASSLGLAGPYEQYF,TGTGCCAGCAGCTTGGGACTAGCGGGGCCCTACGAGCAGTACTTC
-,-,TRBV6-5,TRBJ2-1,CASTSPGGANEQFF,TGTGCCAGCACCTCCCCGGGGGGCGCGAATGAGCAGTTCTTC
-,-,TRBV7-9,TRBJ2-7,CASSLAGGQEQYF,TGTGCCAGCAGCTTAGCTGGAGGGCAGGAGCAGTACTTC
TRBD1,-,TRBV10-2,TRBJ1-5,CASSARGPGQASNQPQHF,TGCGCCAGCAGTGCGAGAGGACCGGGACAGGCCAGCAATCAGCCCCAGCATTTT
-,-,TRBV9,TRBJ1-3,CASSVGGLRRTGNTIYF,TGTGCCAGCAGCGTCGGAGGGCTCCGAAGGACTGGAAACACCATATATTTT
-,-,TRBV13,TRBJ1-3,CASSLRGTRGNTIYF,TGTGCCAGCAGCTTAAGAGGGACAAGGGGAAACACCATATATTTT
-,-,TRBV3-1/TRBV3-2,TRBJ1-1,CASSQREVNTEAFF,TGTGCCAGCAGCCAACGGGAAGTAAACACTGAAGCTTTCTTT